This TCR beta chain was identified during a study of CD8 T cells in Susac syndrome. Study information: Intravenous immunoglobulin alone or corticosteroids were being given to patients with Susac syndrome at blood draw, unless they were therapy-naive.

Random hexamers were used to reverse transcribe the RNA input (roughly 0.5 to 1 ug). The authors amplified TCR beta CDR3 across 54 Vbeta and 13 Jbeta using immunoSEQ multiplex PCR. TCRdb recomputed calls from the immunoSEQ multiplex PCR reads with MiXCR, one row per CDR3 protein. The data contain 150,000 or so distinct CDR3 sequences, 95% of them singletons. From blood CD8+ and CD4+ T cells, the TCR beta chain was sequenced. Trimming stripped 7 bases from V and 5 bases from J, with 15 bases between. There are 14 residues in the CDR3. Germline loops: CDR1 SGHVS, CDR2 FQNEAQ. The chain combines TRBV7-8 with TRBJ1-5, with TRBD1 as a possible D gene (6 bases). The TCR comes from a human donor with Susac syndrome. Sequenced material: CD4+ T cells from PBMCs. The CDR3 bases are TGTGCCAGCACAGCAAGGACAGTGCATCAGCCCCAGCATTTT. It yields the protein CASTARTVHQPQHF. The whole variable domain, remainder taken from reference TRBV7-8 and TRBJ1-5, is GAGVSQSPRYKVAKRGQDVALRCDPISGHVSLFWYQQALGQGPEFLTYFQNEAQLDKSGLPSDRFFAERPEGSVSTLKIQRTQQEDSAVYLCASTARTVHQPQHFGDGTRLSIL.